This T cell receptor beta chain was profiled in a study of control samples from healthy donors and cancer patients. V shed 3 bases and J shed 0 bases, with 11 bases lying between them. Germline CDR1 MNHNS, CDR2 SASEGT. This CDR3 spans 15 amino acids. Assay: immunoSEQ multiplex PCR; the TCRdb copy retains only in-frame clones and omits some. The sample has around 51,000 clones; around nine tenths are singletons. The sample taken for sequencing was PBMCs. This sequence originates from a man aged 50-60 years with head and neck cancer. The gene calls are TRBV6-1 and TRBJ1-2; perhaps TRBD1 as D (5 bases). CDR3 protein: CASSDRQSPNYGYTF. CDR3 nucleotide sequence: TGTGCCAGCAGTGATCGACAGTCTCCTAACTATGGCTACACCTTC.